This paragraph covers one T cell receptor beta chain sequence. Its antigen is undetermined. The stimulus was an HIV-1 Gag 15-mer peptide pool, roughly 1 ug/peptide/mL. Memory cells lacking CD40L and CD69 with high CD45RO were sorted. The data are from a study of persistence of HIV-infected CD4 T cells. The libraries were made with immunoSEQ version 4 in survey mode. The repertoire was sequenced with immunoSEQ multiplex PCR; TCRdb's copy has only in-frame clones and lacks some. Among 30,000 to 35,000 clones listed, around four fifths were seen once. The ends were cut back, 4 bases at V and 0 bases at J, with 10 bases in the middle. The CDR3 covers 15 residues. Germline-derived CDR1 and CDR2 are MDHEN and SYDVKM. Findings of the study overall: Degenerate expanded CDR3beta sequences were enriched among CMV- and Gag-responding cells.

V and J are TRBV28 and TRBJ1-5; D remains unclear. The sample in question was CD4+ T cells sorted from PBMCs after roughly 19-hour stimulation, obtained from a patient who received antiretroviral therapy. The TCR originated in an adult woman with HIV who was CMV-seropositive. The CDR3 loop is CASSSYRHSNQPQHF. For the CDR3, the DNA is TGTGCCAGCAGTTCCTACAGACATAGCAATCAGCCCCAGCATTTT. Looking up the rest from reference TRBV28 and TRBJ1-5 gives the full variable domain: DVKVTQSSRYLVKRTGEKVFLECVQDMDHENMFWYRQDPGLGLRLIYFSYDVKMKEKGDIPEGYSVSREKKERFSLILESASTNQTSMYLCASSSYRHSNQPQHFGDGTRLSIL.